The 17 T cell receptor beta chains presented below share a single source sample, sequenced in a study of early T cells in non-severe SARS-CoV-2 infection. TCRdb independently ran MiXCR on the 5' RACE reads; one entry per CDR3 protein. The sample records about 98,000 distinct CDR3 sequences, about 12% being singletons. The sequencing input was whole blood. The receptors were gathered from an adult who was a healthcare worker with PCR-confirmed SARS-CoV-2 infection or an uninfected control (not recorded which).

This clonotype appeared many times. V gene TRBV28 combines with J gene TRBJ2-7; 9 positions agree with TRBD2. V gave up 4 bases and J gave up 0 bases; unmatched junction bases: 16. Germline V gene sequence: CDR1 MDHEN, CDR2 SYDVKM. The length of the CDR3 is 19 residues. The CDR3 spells CASSSVPGASGVSSYEQYF. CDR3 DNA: TGTGCCAGCAGTTCGGTGCCGGGGGCTAGCGGGGTGAGCTCCTACGAGCAGTACTTC.

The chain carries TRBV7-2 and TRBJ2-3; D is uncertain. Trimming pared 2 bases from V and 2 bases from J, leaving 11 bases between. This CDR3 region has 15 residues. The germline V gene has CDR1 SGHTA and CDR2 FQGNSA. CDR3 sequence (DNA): TGTGCCAGCAGCTTAAGCCCTAGTTACACAGATACGCAGTATTTT. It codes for CASSLSPSYTDTQYF. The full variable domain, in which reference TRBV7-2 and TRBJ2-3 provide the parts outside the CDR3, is GAGVSQSPSNKVTEKGKDVELRCDPISGHTALYWYRQSLGQGLEFLIYFQGNSAPDKSGLPSDRFSAERTGGSVSTLTIQRTQQEDSAVYLCASSLSPSYTDTQYFGPGTRLTVL.

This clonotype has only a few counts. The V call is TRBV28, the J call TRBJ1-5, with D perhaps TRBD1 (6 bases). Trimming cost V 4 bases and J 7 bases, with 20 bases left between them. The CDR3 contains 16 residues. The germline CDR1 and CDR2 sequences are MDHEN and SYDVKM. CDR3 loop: CASSSPGGSREQPQHF. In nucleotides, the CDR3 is TGTGCCAGCAGTTCCCCCGGGGGCTCGCGAGAGCAGCCCCAGCATTTT.

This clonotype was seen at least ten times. The CDR3 region is CASSRGIDEQFF. The CDR3 nucleotides are TGTGCCAGCAGTAGAGGGATCGATGAGCAGTTCTTC. The chain uses TRBV6-6 and TRBJ2-1; D is possibly TRBD2 (5 bases). The CDR3 is 12 residues long. V lost 5 bases, J lost 8 bases, and 10 bases lay in between. CDR1 MNHNY and CDR2 SVGAGI come from the germline V gene (reference sequence).

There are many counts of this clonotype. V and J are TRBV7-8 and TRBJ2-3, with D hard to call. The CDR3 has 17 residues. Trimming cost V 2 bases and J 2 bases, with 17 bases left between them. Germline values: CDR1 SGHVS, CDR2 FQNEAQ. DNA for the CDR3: TGTGCCAGCAGCTTATCCCCTGGCCATACGACCACAGATACGCAGTATTTT. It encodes CASSLSPGHTTTDTQYF. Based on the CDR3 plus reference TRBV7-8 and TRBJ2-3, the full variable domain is GAGVSQSPRYKVAKRGQDVALRCDPISGHVSLFWYQQALGQGPEFLTYFQNEAQLDKSGLPSDRFFAERPEGSVSTLKIQRTQQEDSAVYLCASSLSPGHTTTDTQYFGPGTRLTVL.

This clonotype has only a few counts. CDR3 sequence: CAISDRGNEQFF. CDR3 DNA: TGTGCCATCAGTGACAGGGGGAATGAGCAGTTCTTC. V and J are TRBV10-3 and TRBJ2-1, with 7 bases that match TRBD1. This CDR3 region has 12 residues. Germline V gives CDR1 ENHRY, CDR2 SYGVKD. Trimming took 3 bases from V and 7 from J; bases not matched to a gene: 0.

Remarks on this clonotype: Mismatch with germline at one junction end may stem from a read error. This CDR3 is CSVILAGGPTDMQYF. The CDR3 region has the DNA TGCAGCGTAATTTTGGCGGGAGGGCCGACAGATATGCAGTATTTT. The V and J genes are TRBV29-1 and TRBJ2-3; the match to TRBD2 covers 9 bases. The CDR3 spans 15 residues. CDR1 and CDR2 (germline): SQVTM, ANQGSEA.

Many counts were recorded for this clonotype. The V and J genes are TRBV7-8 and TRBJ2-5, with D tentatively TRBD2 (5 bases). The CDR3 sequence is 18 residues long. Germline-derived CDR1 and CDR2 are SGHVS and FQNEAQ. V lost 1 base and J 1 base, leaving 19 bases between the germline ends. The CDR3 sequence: CASSLEAWVGGVQETQYF. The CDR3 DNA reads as TGTGCCAGCAGCTTAGAGGCCTGGGTAGGAGGAGTCCAAGAGACCCAGTACTTC.

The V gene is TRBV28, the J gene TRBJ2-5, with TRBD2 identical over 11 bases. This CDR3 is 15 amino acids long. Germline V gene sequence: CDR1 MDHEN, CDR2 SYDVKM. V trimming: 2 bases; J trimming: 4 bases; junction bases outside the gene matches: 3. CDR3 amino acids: CASSLPGLAGETQYF. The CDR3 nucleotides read TGTGCCAGCAGTTTACCCGGACTAGCGGGAGAGACCCAGTACTTC.

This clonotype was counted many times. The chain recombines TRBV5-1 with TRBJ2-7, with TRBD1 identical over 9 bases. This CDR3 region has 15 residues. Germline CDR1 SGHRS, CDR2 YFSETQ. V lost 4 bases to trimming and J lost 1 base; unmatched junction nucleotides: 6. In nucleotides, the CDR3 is TGCGCCAGCAGCCCCCGGACAGGGGATTCCTACGAGCAGTACTTC. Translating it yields CASSPRTGDSYEQYF.

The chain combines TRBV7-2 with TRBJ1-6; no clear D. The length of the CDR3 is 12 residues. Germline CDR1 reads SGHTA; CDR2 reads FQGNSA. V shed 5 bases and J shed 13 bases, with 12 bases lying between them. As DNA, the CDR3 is TGTGCCAGCAGCATGTTCCCGGCCCCCCTCCACTTT. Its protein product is CASSMFPAPLHF.

CDR3 sequence: CSAREATRGGVGMYF. CDR3 bases: TGCAGTGCTAGAGAGGCCACTCGGGGTGGGGTAGGGATGTATTTT. This sequence joins TRBV20-1 and TRBJ2-3, with D possibly matching TRBD2 (5 bases). Germline CDR1 reads DFQATT; CDR2 reads SNEGSKA (reference sequence). The CDR3 is 15 residues long. V lost 0 bases to trimming and J lost 14 bases, with 24 bases between them.

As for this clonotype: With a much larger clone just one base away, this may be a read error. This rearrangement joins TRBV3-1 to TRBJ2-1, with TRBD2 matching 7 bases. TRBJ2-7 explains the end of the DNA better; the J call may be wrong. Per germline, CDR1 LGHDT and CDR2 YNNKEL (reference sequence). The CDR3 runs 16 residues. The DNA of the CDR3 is TGTGCCAGCAGCCAAGATTTTCGCGGGAGAAACAATGAGCAGTACTTC. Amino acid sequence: CASSQDFRGRNNEQYF.

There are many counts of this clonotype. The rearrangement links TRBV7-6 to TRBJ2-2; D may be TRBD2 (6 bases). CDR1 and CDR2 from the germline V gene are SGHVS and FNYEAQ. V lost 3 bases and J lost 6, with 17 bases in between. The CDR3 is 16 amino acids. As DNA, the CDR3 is TGTGCCAGCAGCTTTTCCATACCCGGGAGTGCCGGGGAGCTGTTTTTT. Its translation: CASSFSIPGSAGELFF.

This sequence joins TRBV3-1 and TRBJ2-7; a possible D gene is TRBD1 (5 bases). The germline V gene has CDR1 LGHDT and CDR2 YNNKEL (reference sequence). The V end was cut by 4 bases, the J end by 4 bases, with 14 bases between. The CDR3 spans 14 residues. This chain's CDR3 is CASSLGQTKYEQYF. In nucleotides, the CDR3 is TGTGCCAGCAGCCTGGGGCAGACAAAGTACGAGCAGTACTTC.

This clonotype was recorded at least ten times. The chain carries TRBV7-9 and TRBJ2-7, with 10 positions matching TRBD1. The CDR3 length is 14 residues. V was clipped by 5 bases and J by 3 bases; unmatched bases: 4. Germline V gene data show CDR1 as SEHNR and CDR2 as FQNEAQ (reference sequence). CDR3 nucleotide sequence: TGTGCCAGCAGCCCCGGGACAGGGGTCTACGAGCAGTACTTC. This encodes CASSPGTGVYEQYF.

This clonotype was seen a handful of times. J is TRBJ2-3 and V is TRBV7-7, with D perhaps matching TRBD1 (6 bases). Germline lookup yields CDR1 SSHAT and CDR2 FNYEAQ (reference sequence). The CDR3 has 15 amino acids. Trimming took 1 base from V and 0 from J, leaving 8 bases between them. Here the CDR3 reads CASSLEQGSTDTQYF. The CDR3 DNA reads TGTGCCAGCAGCTTAGAACAGGGTAGCACAGATACGCAGTATTTT.